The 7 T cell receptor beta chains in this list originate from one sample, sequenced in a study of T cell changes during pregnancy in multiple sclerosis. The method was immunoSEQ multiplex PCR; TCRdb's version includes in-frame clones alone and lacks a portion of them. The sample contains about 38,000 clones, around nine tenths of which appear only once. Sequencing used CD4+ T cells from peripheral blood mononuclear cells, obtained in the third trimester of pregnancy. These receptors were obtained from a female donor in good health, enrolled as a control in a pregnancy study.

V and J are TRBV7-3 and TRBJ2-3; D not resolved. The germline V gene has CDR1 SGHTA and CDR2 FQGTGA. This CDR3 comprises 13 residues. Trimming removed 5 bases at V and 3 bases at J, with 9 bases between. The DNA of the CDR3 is TGTGCCAGCAGCGCCTCCGGGACAGATACGCAGTATTTT. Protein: CASSASGTDTQYF.

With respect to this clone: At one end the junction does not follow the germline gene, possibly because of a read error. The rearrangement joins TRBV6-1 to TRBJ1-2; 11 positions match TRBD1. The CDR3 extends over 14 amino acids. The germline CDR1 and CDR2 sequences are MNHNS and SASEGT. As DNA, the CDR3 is TGTGCCAGCAGTGAATGGGGACAGGGGGGGGCCTACGCCTTC. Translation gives CASSEWGQGGAYAF.

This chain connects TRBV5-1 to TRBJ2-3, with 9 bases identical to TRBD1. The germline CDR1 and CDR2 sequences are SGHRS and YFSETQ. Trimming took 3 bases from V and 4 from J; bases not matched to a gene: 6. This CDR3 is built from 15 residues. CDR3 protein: CASSSGQGTPDTQYF. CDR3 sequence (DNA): TGCGCCAGCAGCTCGGGACAGGGTACCCCAGATACGCAGTATTTT. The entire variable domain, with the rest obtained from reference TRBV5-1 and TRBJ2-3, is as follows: KAGVTQTPRYLIKTRGQQVTLSCSPISGHRSVSWYQQTPGQGLQFLFEYFSETQRNKGNFPGRFSGRQFSNSRSEMNVSTLELGDSALYLCASSSGQGTPDTQYFGPGTRLTVL.

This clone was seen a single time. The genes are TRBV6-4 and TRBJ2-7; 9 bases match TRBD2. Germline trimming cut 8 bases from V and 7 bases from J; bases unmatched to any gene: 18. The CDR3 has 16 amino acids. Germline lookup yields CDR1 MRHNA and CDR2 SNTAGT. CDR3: CASSPLPAGGPSEQYF. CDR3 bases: TGTGCCAGCTCACCCCTCCCGGCGGGAGGGCCAAGTGAGCAGTACTTC.

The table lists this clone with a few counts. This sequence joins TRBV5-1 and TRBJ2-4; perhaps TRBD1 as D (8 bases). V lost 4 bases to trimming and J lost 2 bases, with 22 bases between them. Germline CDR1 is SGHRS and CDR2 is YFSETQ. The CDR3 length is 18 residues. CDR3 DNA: TGCGCCAGCAGCGCGCCGGACAGGGAGGGAGGGACCAAAAACATTCAGTACTTC. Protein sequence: CASSAPDREGGTKNIQYF.

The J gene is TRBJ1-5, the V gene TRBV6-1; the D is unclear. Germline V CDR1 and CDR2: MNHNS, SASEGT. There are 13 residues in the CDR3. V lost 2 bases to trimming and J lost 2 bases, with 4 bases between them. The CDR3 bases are TGTGCCAGCAGTGAACGGGGCAATCAGCCCCAGCATTTT. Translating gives CASSERGNQPQHF.

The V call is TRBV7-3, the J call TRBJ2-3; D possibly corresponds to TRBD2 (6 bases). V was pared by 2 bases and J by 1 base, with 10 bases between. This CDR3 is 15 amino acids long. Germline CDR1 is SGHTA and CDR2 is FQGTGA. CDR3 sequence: CASSLPASGTDTQYF. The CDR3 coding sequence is TGTGCCAGCAGCTTACCGGCTAGCGGCACAGATACGCAGTATTTT.